This T cell receptor (beta chain) was captured in a study of human T cells and chemical hapten exposure. Sample time point: pre-sensitization, week 0. Specified treatment: therapeutic diphenylcyclopropenone sensitization with weekly scalp DPC. In germline, CDR1 is SGHTA, CDR2 FQGNSA. The CDR3 has 14 amino acids. Trimming at V came to 6 bases and at J to 6 bases, leaving 7 bases not matched to a gene. MiXCR, run by TCRdb on the RACE reads, gives a single entry per CDR3 protein. Among roughly 260,000 distinct CDR3 sequences listed, more than 6.5% were seen once. This clonotype was picked up many times. The source of this sequence is a woman in her thirties or forties with alopecia areata. Some clones in this sample may be carry-over from other donors' samples. The input for sequencing was whole blood, taken in connection with sensitization to the hapten diphenylcyclopropenone (DPC). The V and J genes are TRBV7-2 and TRBJ2-1; 8 nucleotides align to TRBD1. The CDR3 sequence is CASRTGTGLNEQFF. The CDR3 DNA reads TGTGCCAGCAGAACCGGGACAGGCCTCAATGAGCAGTTCTTC.